This entry is about one TCR beta chain. This sample was included in a study of technical replicates of blood from several donors. The germline gives CDR1 LGHNA, CDR2 YSLEER. The CDR3 totals 16 residues. J gave up 4 bases and V 3 bases, and 5 bases lay outside the gene matches. Profiling relied on immunoSEQ multiplex PCR, and the TCRdb table lists in-frame clones only, not all of them. This table has tens of thousands of clones, roughly 90% appearing once. The V call is TRBV4-3, the J call TRBJ2-2, with 10 bases matching TRBD2. This clonotype originated in a human donor in good health. Input material: T cells isolated from PBMCs. The CDR3: CASSHNLAGVTGELFF. CDR3 coding DNA: TGCGCCAGCAGCCACAACCTAGCGGGAGTCACCGGGGAGCTGTTTTTT.